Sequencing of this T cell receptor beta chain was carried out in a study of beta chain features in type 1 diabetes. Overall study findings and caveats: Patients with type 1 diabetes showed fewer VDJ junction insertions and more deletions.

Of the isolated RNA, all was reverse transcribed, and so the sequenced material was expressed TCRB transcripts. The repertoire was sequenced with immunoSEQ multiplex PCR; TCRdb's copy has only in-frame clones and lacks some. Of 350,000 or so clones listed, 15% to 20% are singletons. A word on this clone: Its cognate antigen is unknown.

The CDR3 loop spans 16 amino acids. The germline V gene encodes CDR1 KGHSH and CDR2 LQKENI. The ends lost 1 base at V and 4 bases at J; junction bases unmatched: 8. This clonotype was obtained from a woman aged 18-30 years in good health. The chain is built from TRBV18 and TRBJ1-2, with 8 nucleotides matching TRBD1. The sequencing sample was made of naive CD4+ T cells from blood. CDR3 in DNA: TGTGCCAGCTCACCACAGTTGGGACAGGAGATCTATGGCTACACCTTC. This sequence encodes CASSPQLGQEIYGYTF.